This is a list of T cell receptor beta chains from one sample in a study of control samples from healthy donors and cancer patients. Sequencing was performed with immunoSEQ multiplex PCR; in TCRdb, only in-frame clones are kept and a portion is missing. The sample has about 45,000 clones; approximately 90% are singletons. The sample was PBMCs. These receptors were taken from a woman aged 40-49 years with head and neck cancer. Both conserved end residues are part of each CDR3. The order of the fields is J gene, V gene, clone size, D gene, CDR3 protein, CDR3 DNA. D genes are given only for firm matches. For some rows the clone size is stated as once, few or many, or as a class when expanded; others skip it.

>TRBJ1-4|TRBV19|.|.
CASSTRIEKLFF
TGTGCCAGTAGTACAAGGATCGAAAAACTGTTTTTT
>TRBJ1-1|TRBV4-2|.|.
CASSSKDSAKLKTEAFF
TGTGCCAGCAGTTCTAAGGACAGCGCTAAGCTCAAGACTGAAGCTTTCTTT
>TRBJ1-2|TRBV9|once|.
CASSVTQGRNGYTF
TGTGCCAGCAGCGTTACACAGGGAAGGAATGGCTACACCTTC
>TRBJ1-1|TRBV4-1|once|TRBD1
CASSQDLGTAGTWNTEAFF
TGCGCCAGCAGCCAAGATCTAGGGACAGCAGGCACATGGAACACTGAAGCTTTCTTT
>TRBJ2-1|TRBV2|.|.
CASSEAGHLTYNEQFF
TGTGCCAGCAGTGAAGCTGGTCACCTCACCTACAATGAGCAGTTCTTC
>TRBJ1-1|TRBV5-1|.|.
CASSSWTAMNTEAFF
TGCGCCAGCAGCTCCTGGACAGCTATGAACACTGAAGCTTTCTTT
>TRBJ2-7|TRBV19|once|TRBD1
CASSGDRGGEQYF
TGTGCCAGTAGTGGAGACAGGGGGGGCGAGCAGTACTTC
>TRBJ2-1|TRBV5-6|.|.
CASSVREEQFF
TGTGCCAGCAGCGTCAGAGAGGAGCAGTTCTTC
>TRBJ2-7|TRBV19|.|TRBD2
CASSTRTSGRLEQYF
TGTGCCAGTAGTACCCGGACTAGCGGGAGACTCGAGCAGTACTTC
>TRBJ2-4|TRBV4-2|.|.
CASSLRTENIQYF
TGTGCCAGCAGCCTCCGGACAGAAAACATTCAGTACTTC
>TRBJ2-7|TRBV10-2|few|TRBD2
CASSESTTSGIDEQYF
TGCGCCAGCAGTGAGTCGACGACTAGCGGGATCGACGAGCAGTACTTC
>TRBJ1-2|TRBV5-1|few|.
CASSLGPPGRKSDGYTF
TGCGCCAGCAGCTTGGGGCCCCCAGGGAGGAAAAGTGATGGCTACACCTTC
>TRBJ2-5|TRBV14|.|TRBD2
CASSPGLRETQYF
TGTGCCAGCAGCCCGGGACTAAGAGAGACCCAGTACTTC